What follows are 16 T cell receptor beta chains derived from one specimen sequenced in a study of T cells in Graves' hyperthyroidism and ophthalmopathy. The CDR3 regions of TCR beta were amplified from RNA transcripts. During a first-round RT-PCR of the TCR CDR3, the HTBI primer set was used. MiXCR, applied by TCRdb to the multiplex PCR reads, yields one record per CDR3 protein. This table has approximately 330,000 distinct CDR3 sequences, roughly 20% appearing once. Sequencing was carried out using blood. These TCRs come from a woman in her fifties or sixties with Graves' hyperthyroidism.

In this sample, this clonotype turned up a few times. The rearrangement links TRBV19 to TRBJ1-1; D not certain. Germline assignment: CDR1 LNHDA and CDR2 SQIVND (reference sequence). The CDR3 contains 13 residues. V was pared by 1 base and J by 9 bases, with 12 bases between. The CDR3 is CASSIGLVDQAFF. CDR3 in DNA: TGTGCCAGTAGTATAGGTCTAGTTGATCAAGCTTTCTTT.

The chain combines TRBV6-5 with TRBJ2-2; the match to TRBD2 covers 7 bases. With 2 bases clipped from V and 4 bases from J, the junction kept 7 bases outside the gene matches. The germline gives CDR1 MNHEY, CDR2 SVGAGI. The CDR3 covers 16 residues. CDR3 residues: CASSYVALAVTGELFF. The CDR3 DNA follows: TGTGCCAGCAGTTACGTCGCCCTAGCGGTCACCGGGGAGCTGTTTTTT.

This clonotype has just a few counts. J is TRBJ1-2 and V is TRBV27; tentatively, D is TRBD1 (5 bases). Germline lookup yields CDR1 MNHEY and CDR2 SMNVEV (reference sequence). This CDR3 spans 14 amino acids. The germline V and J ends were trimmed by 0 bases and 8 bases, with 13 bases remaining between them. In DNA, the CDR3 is TGTGCCAGCAGTTTATCGGGGGAGGCTTGGGGCTACACCTTC. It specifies CASSLSGEAWGYTF.

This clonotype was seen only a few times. In DNA form, the CDR3 reads TGTGCCAGCAGTTTCGGGGGCTATGGCTACACCTTC. Encoded protein: CASSFGGYGYTF. The V and J genes are TRBV12-3 or TRBV12-4 and TRBJ1-2; D perhaps matches TRBD1 (5 bases). V lost 3 bases and J lost 4, with 6 bases in between. This CDR3 is built from 12 residues.

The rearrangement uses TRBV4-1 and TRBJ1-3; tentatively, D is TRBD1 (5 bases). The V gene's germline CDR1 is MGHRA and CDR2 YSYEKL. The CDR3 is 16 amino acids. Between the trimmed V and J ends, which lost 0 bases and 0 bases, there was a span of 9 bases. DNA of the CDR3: TGCGCCAGCAGCCAAGATTTCCAGGGCTCTGGAAACACCATATATTTT. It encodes CASSQDFQGSGNTIYF.

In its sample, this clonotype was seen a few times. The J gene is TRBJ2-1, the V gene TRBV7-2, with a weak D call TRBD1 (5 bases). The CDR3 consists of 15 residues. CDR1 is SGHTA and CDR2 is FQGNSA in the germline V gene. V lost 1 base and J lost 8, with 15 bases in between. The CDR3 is CASSLGGAGWDEQFF. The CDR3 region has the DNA TGTGCCAGCAGCTTAGGTGGGGCAGGGTGGGATGAGCAGTTCTTC.

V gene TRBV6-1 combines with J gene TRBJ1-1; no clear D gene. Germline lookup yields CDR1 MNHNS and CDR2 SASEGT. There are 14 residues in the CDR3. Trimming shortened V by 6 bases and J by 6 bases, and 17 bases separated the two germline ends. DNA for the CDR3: TGTGCCAGCAGCCCTTCGGTGAGTCGAGCTGAAGCTTTCTTT. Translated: CASSPSVSRAEAFF.

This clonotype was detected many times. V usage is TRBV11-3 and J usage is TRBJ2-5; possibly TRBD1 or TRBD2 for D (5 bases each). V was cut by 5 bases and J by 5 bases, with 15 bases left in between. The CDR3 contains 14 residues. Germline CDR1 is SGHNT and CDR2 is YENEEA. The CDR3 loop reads CASSVGTDKETQYF. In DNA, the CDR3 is TGTGCCAGCAGCGTCGGGACCGATAAGGAGACCCAGTACTTC.

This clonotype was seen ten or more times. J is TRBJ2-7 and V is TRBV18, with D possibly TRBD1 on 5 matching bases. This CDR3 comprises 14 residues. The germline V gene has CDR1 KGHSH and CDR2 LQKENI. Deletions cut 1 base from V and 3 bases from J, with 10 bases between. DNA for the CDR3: TGTGCCAGCTCACCACAGGGGCTGGGCTACGAGCAGTACGTC. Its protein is CASSPQGLGYEQYV.

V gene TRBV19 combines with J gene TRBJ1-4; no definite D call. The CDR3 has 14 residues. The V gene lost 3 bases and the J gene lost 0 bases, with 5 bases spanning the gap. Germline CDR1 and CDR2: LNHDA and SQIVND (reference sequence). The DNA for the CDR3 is TGTGCCAGTAGTATGCCAGCAACTAATGAAAAACTGTTTTTT. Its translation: CASSMPATNEKLFF.

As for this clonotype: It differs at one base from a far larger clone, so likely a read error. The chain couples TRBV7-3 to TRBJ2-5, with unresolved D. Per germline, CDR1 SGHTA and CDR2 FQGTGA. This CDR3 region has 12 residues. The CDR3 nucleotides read TGTGCCAGAAGCTTAACTGGGGAGACCCAGTACTTC. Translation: CARSLTGETQYF.

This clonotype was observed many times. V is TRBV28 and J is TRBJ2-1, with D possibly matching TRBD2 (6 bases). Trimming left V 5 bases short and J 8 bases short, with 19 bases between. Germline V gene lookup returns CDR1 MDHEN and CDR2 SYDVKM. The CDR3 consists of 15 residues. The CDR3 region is CASSPTGLRGDEQFF. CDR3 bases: TGTGCCAGCAGTCCTACCGGGCTCCGCGGGGATGAGCAGTTCTTC.

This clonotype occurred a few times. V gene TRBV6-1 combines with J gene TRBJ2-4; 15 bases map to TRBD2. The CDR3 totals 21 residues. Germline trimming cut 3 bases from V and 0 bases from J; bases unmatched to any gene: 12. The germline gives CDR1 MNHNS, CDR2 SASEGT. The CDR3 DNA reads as TGTGCCAGCAGTGAGGGACTAGCGGGGGGCCGGGGGGCACTAGCCAAAAACATTCAGTACTTC. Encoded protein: CASSEGLAGGRGALAKNIQYF.

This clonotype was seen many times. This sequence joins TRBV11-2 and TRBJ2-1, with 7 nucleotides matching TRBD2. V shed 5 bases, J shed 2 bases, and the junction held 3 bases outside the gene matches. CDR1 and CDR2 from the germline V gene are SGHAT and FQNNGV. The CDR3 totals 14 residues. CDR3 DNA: TGTGCCAGCAGCCTAGCGGAAACCTACAATGAGCAGTTCTTC. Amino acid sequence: CASSLAETYNEQFF. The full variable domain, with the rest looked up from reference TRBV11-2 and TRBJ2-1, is EAGVAQSPRYKIIEKRQSVAFWCNPISGHATLYWYQQILGQGPKLLIQFQNNGVVDDSQLPKDRFSAERLKGVDSTLKIQPAKLEDSAVYLCASSLAETYNEQFFGPGTRLTVL.

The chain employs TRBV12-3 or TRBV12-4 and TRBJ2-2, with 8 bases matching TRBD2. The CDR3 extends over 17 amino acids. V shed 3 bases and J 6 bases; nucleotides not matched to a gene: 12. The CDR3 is CASSLGLEYRRAGELFF. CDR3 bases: TGTGCCAGCAGTTTGGGACTAGAATACAGGAGGGCCGGGGAGCTGTTTTTT.

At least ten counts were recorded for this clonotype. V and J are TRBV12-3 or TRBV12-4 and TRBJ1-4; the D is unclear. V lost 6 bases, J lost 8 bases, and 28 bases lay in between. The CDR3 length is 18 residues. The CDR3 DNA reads TGTGCCAGCAGCCGCCCCCGTCAAACTCCCTTCACTAGAGAAAAACTGTTTTTT. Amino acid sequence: CASSRPRQTPFTREKLFF.